This T cell receptor beta chain was recorded in a study of beta chain features in type 1 diabetes. Study-wide context: Examination covered around 110 million sorted cells spanning all samples. Study-level results: Shorter TCRB CDR3s, moderately but significantly so, were found in Type 1 diabetes patients in all four CD4+ subsets.

CDR1 GTSNPN and CDR2 SVGIG come from the germline V gene (reference sequence). This CDR3 has 11 amino acids. The ends were cut back, 3 bases at V and 7 bases at J, with 7 bases in the middle. CD4+ cells of the naive, central memory, regulatory and stem cell-like memory types were sorted via CD45RO/CCR7/CD25/CD127/CD95/CD27. The purity of all sorted populations exceeded 95%. In regard to this clone: Its target is unknown.

Expressed TCRB transcripts were sequenced, since all the RNA that had been isolated was reverse transcribed. Profiled with immunoSEQ multiplex PCR; TCRdb holds only in-frame clones, not every one. The data hold a few hundred thousand clones, with 13% observed a single time. The origin of this receptor is a woman in her late teens or twenties with type 1 diabetes. The chain combines TRBV30 with TRBJ2-4, with D maybe TRBD2 (6 bases). Material for sequencing was naive CD4+ T cells from blood. The CDR3 is CAWRTSNIQYF. The CDR3 coding sequence is TGTGCCTGGAGGACTAGTAACATTCAGTACTTC.